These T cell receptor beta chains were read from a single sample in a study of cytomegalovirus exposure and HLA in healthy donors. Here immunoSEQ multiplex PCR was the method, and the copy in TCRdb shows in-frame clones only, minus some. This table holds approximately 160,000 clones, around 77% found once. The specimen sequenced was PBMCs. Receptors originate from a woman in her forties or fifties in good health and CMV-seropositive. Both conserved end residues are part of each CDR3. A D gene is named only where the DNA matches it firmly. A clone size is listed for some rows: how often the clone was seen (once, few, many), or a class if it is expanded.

CDR3 protein: CAISTGFGANVLTF; CDR3 DNA: TGTGCCATCAGCACGGGGTTTGGGGCCAACGTCCTGACTTTC; D gene: -; clone size: -; J gene: TRBJ2-6; V gene: TRBV10-3
CDR3 protein: CASSLGIGTGAGYGYTF; CDR3 DNA: TGTGCCAGCAGCTTAGGAATCGGGACAGGGGCTGGGTATGGCTACACCTTC; D gene: TRBD1; clone size: -; J gene: TRBJ1-2; V gene: TRBV7-2
CDR3 protein: CASSPRVPQETQYF; CDR3 DNA: TGTGCCAGCTCACCCCGAGTCCCCCAAGAGACCCAGTACTTC; D gene: -; clone size: -; J gene: TRBJ2-5; V gene: TRBV18
CDR3 protein: CASSRSLAGGTGELFF; CDR3 DNA: TGCGCCAGCAGCCGGAGTTTAGCGGGGGGAACCGGGGAGCTGTTTTTT; D gene: TRBD2; clone size: few; J gene: TRBJ2-2; V gene: TRBV5-1
CDR3 protein: CSVFRTSGNEQFF; CDR3 DNA: TGCAGCGTCTTCCGGACTAGCGGCAATGAGCAGTTCTTC; D gene: TRBD2; clone size: -; J gene: TRBJ2-1; V gene: TRBV29-1
CDR3 protein: CASSPTGNLLFEQYF; CDR3 DNA: TGTGCCAGCAGTCCTACAGGGAACCTCCTTTTTGAGCAGTACTTC; D gene: -; clone size: -; J gene: TRBJ2-7; V gene: TRBV28
CDR3 protein: CASSPGSQGSFGYTF; CDR3 DNA: TGTGCCAGCAGCCCCGGATCGCAGGGATCCTTCGGCTACACCTTC; D gene: -; clone size: -; J gene: TRBJ1-2; V gene: TRBV4-2
CDR3 protein: CASSYTSGVTDTQYF; CDR3 DNA: TGTGCCAGCAGTTATACTAGCGGGGTCACAGATACGCAGTATTTT; D gene: TRBD2; clone size: -; J gene: TRBJ2-3; V gene: TRBV7-9
CDR3 protein: CASSLLDGGNNEQFF; CDR3 DNA: TGTGCCAGCAGCTTACTAGACGGGGGGAACAATGAGCAGTTCTTC; D gene: TRBD2; clone size: -; J gene: TRBJ2-1; V gene: TRBV7-6
CDR3 protein: CASNRDLNTEAFF; CDR3 DNA: TGTGCCAGCAACAGGGATCTGAACACTGAAGCTTTCTTT; D gene: -; clone size: -; J gene: TRBJ1-1; V gene: TRBV14
CDR3 protein: CASSAIAGSYNEQFF; CDR3 DNA: TGTGCCAGCAGCGCTATAGCGGGCTCCTACAATGAGCAGTTCTTC; D gene: TRBD2; clone size: -; J gene: TRBJ2-1; V gene: TRBV9
CDR3 protein: CASSEGRGADTQYF; CDR3 DNA: TGTGCCAGCAGTGAAGGCAGGGGAGCAGATACGCAGTATTTT; D gene: -; clone size: once; J gene: TRBJ2-3; V gene: TRBV6-1
CDR3 protein: CASRPLGQGYEQYF; CDR3 DNA: TGCGCCAGCAGGCCGCTGGGACAGGGATACGAGCAGTACTTC; D gene: TRBD1; clone size: -; J gene: TRBJ2-7; V gene: TRBV5-1
CDR3 protein: CASRPSGRKDNEQFF; CDR3 DNA: TGTGCCAGCAGGCCTAGCGGGAGAAAAGACAATGAGCAGTTCTTC; D gene: TRBD2; clone size: -; J gene: TRBJ2-1; V gene: TRBV28
CDR3 protein: CASSLDSQVTGNTIYF; CDR3 DNA: TGTGCCAGCAGCTTAGACTCGCAGGTTACTGGAAACACCATATATTTT; D gene: -; clone size: -; J gene: TRBJ1-3; V gene: TRBV7-2
CDR3 protein: CASSQTGGLSDTQYF; CDR3 DNA: TGTGCCAGCAGTCAGACAGGGGGCCTGTCAGATACGCAGTATTTT; D gene: TRBD1; clone size: -; J gene: TRBJ2-3; V gene: TRBV11-2
CDR3 protein: CASSMGGTGNTIYF; CDR3 DNA: TGTGCCAGTAGTATGGGGGGTACTGGAAACACCATATATTTT; D gene: -; clone size: -; J gene: TRBJ1-3; V gene: TRBV19
CDR3 protein: CASSYPGTSGIEQFF; CDR3 DNA: TGTGCCAGCAGTTACCCTGGGACTAGCGGGATTGAGCAGTTCTTC; D gene: TRBD2; clone size: -; J gene: TRBJ2-1; V gene: TRBV6-4
CDR3 protein: CASSLFQGTHGYTF; CDR3 DNA: TGTGCCAGCAGTTTATTTCAGGGTACCCATGGCTACACCTTC; D gene: -; clone size: -; J gene: TRBJ1-2; V gene: TRBV28
CDR3 protein: CASSLEPGTEAFF; CDR3 DNA: TGCGCCAGCAGCTTGGAGCCAGGGACTGAAGCTTTCTTT; D gene: -; clone size: -; J gene: TRBJ1-1; V gene: TRBV5-1
CDR3 protein: CASSVRDREYGYTF; CDR3 DNA: TGTGCCAGCAGCGTCCGGGACAGAGAGTATGGCTACACCTTC; D gene: TRBD1; clone size: -; J gene: TRBJ1-2; V gene: TRBV5-6
CDR3 protein: CASQRGANSPLHF; CDR3 DNA: TGTGCCAGCCAACGGGGGGCTAATTCACCCCTCCACTTT; D gene: -; clone size: -; J gene: TRBJ1-6; V gene: TRBV2
CDR3 protein: CAWSRSLREHTEAFF; CDR3 DNA: TGTGCCTGGAGTAGGTCGTTGAGGGAACACACTGAAGCTTTCTTT; D gene: -; clone size: once; J gene: TRBJ1-1; V gene: TRBV30
CDR3 protein: CASSPRGGNYGYTF; CDR3 DNA: TGTGCCAGCAGCCCAAGGGGGGGTAACTATGGCTACACCTTC; D gene: -; clone size: -; J gene: TRBJ1-2; V gene: TRBV7-2
CDR3 protein: CASSLQGSATGELFF; CDR3 DNA: TGTGCCAGCAGCTTGCAGGGAAGCGCCACCGGGGAGCTGTTTTTT; D gene: -; clone size: few; J gene: TRBJ2-2; V gene: TRBV5-4
CDR3 protein: CASSLSPTGDYEQYF; CDR3 DNA: TGTGCCAGCAGCTTGTCCCCGACAGGGGACTACGAGCAGTACTTC; D gene: TRBD1; clone size: -; J gene: TRBJ2-7; V gene: TRBV5-6
CDR3 protein: CASSEALLQFNYGYTF; CDR3 DNA: TGTGCCAGCAGTGAAGCGCTTCTACAGTTTAACTATGGCTACACCTTC; D gene: -; clone size: -; J gene: TRBJ1-2; V gene: TRBV6-1
CDR3 protein: CASSPSAGFRGYTF; CDR3 DNA: TGTGCCAGCAGCCCCTCCGCAGGGTTTCGTGGCTACACCTTC; D gene: -; clone size: -; J gene: TRBJ1-2; V gene: TRBV7-2
CDR3 protein: CASSIAGGMVYEQYF; CDR3 DNA: TGTGCCAGTAGTATAGCGGGGGGGATGGTCTACGAGCAGTACTTC; D gene: TRBD2; clone size: -; J gene: TRBJ2-7; V gene: TRBV19
CDR3 protein: CASSLGRTSGRDGEQFF; CDR3 DNA: TGTGCCAGCAGCTTAGGGAGGACTAGCGGGAGGGACGGTGAGCAGTTCTTC; D gene: TRBD2; clone size: -; J gene: TRBJ2-1; V gene: TRBV11-3
CDR3 protein: CAWTQTAAVDTQYF; CDR3 DNA: TGTGCCTGGACCCAGACCGCCGCGGTAGATACGCAGTATTTT; D gene: -; clone size: -; J gene: TRBJ2-3; V gene: TRBV30
CDR3 protein: CSAGRGEKLFF; CDR3 DNA: TGCAGTGCTGGGAGGGGCGAAAAACTGTTTTTT; D gene: -; clone size: -; J gene: TRBJ1-4; V gene: TRBV20-1
CDR3 protein: CARSKTGTGGSEQYF; CDR3 DNA: TGTGCCAGAAGTAAAACCGGGACAGGGGGGAGCGAGCAGTACTTC; D gene: TRBD1; clone size: -; J gene: TRBJ2-7; V gene: TRBV2
CDR3 protein: CASSELGGETQYF; CDR3 DNA: TGTGCCAGCAGTGAACTGGGGGGGGAGACCCAGTACTTC; D gene: TRBD2; clone size: -; J gene: TRBJ2-5; V gene: TRBV2
CDR3 protein: CASTSVDRGTDTQYF; CDR3 DNA: TGTGCCAGCACCTCCGTGGACAGGGGCACAGATACGCAGTATTTT; D gene: TRBD1; clone size: -; J gene: TRBJ2-3; V gene: TRBV6-5
CDR3 protein: CSVRGVISGAQETQYF; CDR3 DNA: TGCAGCGTCAGGGGGGTCATTAGCGGGGCCCAAGAGACCCAGTACTTC; D gene: -; clone size: -; J gene: TRBJ2-5; V gene: TRBV29-1
CDR3 protein: CASSLTGGVRGTEAFF; CDR3 DNA: TGTGCCAGCAGCTTAACGGGGGGAGTTCGGGGCACTGAAGCTTTCTTT; D gene: -; clone size: few; J gene: TRBJ1-1; V gene: TRBV7-3
CDR3 protein: CATRHGNQPQHF; CDR3 DNA: TGTGCCACCAGACACGGCAATCAGCCCCAGCATTTT; D gene: -; clone size: few; J gene: TRBJ1-5; V gene: TRBV19
CDR3 protein: CASSLVGATTEAFF; CDR3 DNA: TGTGCCAGCAGCTTGGTGGGCGCGACCACTGAAGCTTTCTTT; D gene: -; clone size: -; J gene: TRBJ1-1; V gene: TRBV5-4
CDR3 protein: CASSLSIRTSRGEKLFF; CDR3 DNA: TGCGCCAGCAGCTTGAGCATTCGCACCTCCCGGGGGGAAAAACTGTTTTTT; D gene: -; clone size: once; J gene: TRBJ1-4; V gene: TRBV5-1
CDR3 protein: CASSPQTGYGYTF; CDR3 DNA: TGTGCCAGCAGCCCTCAGACAGGTTATGGCTACACCTTC; D gene: -; clone size: once; J gene: TRBJ1-2; V gene: TRBV9
CDR3 protein: CSVEDSTRVRTEAFF; CDR3 DNA: TGCAGCGTTGAAGATTCGACCAGGGTGAGGACGGAAGCTTTCTTT; D gene: -; clone size: -; J gene: TRBJ1-1; V gene: TRBV29-1
CDR3 protein: CASSLVGTEVEAFF; CDR3 DNA: TGTGCCAGCAGCTTGGTAGGGACAGAGGTTGAAGCTTTCTTT; D gene: TRBD1; clone size: once; J gene: TRBJ1-1; V gene: TRBV5-6
CDR3 protein: CASSNGGAGNTIYF; CDR3 DNA: TGTGCCAGCAGCAACGGAGGTGCTGGAAACACCATATATTTT; D gene: -; clone size: -; J gene: TRBJ1-3; V gene: TRBV5-6
CDR3 protein: CASSLNPSNEKLFF; CDR3 DNA: TGTGCCAGCAGCTTAAACCCGAGCAATGAAAAACTGTTTTTT; D gene: -; clone size: -; J gene: TRBJ1-4; V gene: TRBV7-2
CDR3 protein: CASSVEEGASTEAFF; CDR3 DNA: TGTGCCAGCAGCGTAGAGGAGGGGGCGAGCACTGAAGCTTTCTTT; D gene: TRBD1; clone size: -; J gene: TRBJ1-1; V gene: TRBV9
CDR3 protein: CASSSGQGARQPQHF; CDR3 DNA: TGTGCCAGCAGTAGCGGACAGGGGGCGAGGCAGCCCCAGCATTTT; D gene: TRBD1; clone size: -; J gene: TRBJ1-5; V gene: TRBV6-1
CDR3 protein: CASSQGEVLSSYEQYF; CDR3 DNA: TGTGCCAGCTCACAGGGAGAGGTACTGAGCTCCTACGAGCAGTACTTC; D gene: -; clone size: few; J gene: TRBJ2-7; V gene: TRBV18
CDR3 protein: CASSFRGQESWDSPLHF; CDR3 DNA: TGTGCCAGCAGTTTTAGGGGGCAGGAAAGCTGGGATTCACCCCTCCACTTT; D gene: TRBD1; clone size: -; J gene: TRBJ1-6; V gene: TRBV28